This T cell receptor (beta chain) came from a study of blood T cell repertoires in COVID-19. Per germline, CDR1 MDHEN and CDR2 SYDVKM. Trimming removed 2 bases from V and 0 bases from J, with 17 bases in between. The CDR3 is 18 amino acids. In assigning cohorts, the study relied on participant-reported clinical history. In the original workflow: Estimates of nucleated cell counts were drawn from the amplification of reference gene primers. Measured with immunoSEQ multiplex PCR; TCRdb has only the in-frame clones, and not every one. The V and J calls and clone size were taken over from that table, and D and trimming were inferred from the DNA. The table lists around 330,000 clones, roughly 90% of them singletons, with roughly a tenth in the top ten.

The rearrangement uses TRBV28 and TRBJ1-5, with D possibly matching TRBD1 (6 bases). Sequencing was performed on PBMCs or T cells enriched from blood (not recorded which). This TCR was recovered from a woman aged 40 to 50 who had recovered from COVID-19. CDR3 nucleotide sequence: TGTGCCAGCAGTTTAGGATTGAAACAGGGAAGTAGCAATCAGCCCCAGCATTTT. It encodes CASSLGLKQGSSNQPQHF.